Following are 27 T cell receptor beta chains from one sample sequenced in a study of Tregs in tolerant kidney transplant recipients. Generated by immunoSEQ multiplex PCR, the TCRdb table keeps only in-frame clones and is missing some. In the table there are 60,000 to 65,000 clones, 95% to 98% of which are singletons. This specimen was Tregs from blood, taken before the transplant. Receptors were obtained from a human donor who received a combined kidney and bone marrow transplant.

V and J are TRBV19 and TRBJ1-2; 7 nucleotides match TRBD1. The germline V gene encodes CDR1 LNHDA and CDR2 SQIVND (reference sequence). The CDR3 length is 17 residues. The V gene end was trimmed by 6 bases and the J gene end by 5 bases; junction bases not matched to a gene: 18. The chain's CDR3 is CASSRTGARIGLYGYTF. DNA for the CDR3: TGTGCCAGTAGCCGTACAGGGGCGAGGATTGGACTATATGGCTACACCTTC.

The chain carries TRBV18 and TRBJ2-2, with D perhaps TRBD2 (5 bases). Germline CDR1 reads KGHSH; CDR2 reads LQKENI. This CDR3 has 16 residues. V was trimmed by 3 bases and J by 0 bases, leaving 11 bases between them. The CDR3: CASSPQRATNTGELFF. The CDR3 bases are TGTGCCAGCTCACCTCAGAGGGCGACGAACACCGGGGAGCTGTTTTTT.

J is TRBJ2-7 and V is TRBV12-5; 10 positions agree with TRBD1. In germline, CDR1 is LGHNT, CDR2 FRNRAP. This CDR3 comprises 17 residues. V lost 4 bases, J lost 0 bases, and 9 bases stayed unmatched. The CDR3 reads CASGWRAGQGSSYEQYF. The CDR3 nucleotides read TGTGCTAGTGGTTGGCGGGCGGGACAGGGGAGCTCCTACGAGCAGTACTTC.

This chain uses TRBV6-5 with TRBJ1-5; D uncertain. The germline V and J ends were trimmed by 0 bases and 5 bases, with 11 bases remaining between them. The CDR3 loop spans 15 amino acids. Germline values: CDR1 MNHEY, CDR2 SVGAGI. The CDR3 DNA follows: TGTGCCAGCAGTTACTCATCCTCTTCTCATCAGCCCCAGCATTTT. Translating gives CASSYSSSSHQPQHF.

Details on this clone: The germline gene is not matched at one end of the junction; a read error may be the cause. The CDR3 here is CAWSVSPYTNF. The CDR3, as DNA: TGTGCCTGGAGTGTATCTCCTTACACTAACTTC. The chain is built from TRBV30 and TRBJ2-5; D unclear. CDR3 length: 11 residues. From germline, CDR1 is GTSNPN and CDR2 SVGIG (reference sequence).

The chain has TRBV6-5 and TRBJ1-2; 12 bases match TRBD1. CDR1 MNHEY and CDR2 SVGAGI come from the germline V gene. This CDR3 is built from 14 residues. Trimming took 6 bases from V and 6 from J; bases not matched to a gene: 5. For the CDR3, the DNA is TGTGCCAGCAGCTGGGACAGGGGGCGAGATGGCTACACCTTC. Protein sequence: CASSWDRGRDGYTF.

J is TRBJ2-7 and V is TRBV28; D possibly corresponds to TRBD2 (5 bases). Trimming pared 7 bases from V and 3 bases from J, leaving 10 bases between. Per the germline V gene, CDR1 is MDHEN and CDR2 is SYDVKM. This CDR3 has 12 residues. DNA for the CDR3: TGTGCCAGCAAAACGGAGGACTACGAGCAGTACTTC. This encodes CASKTEDYEQYF. The full variable domain, in which reference TRBV28 and TRBJ2-7 provide the parts outside the CDR3, is DVKVTQSSRYLVKRTGEKVFLECVQDMDHENMFWYRQDPGLGLRLIYFSYDVKMKEKGDIPEGYSVSREKKERFSLILESASTNQTSMYLCASKTEDYEQYFGPGTRLTVT.

The count of this clone is one. The V and J genes are TRBV4-2 and TRBJ1-2, with D tentatively TRBD1 (5 bases). Trimming pared 3 bases from V and 4 bases from J, leaving 9 bases between. Germline V lookup: CDR1 LGHNA, CDR2 YNFKEQ. The CDR3 totals 13 residues. CDR3 protein: CASSQNRLYGYTF. Written as DNA, the CDR3 is TGTGCCAGCAGCCAGAACAGGCTCTATGGCTACACCTTC.

The chain employs TRBV11-2 and TRBJ1-1; D is uncertain. Germline lookup yields CDR1 SGHAT and CDR2 FQNNGV. V shed 2 bases and J shed 0 bases, with 7 bases lying between them. CDR3 size: 14 residues. The CDR3 DNA reads as TGTGCCAGCAGCTTAATGTTAATGAACACTGAAGCTTTCTTT. Translating it yields CASSLMLMNTEAFF.

The rearrangement links TRBV5-1 to TRBJ2-3; possibly TRBD1 for D (6 bases). CDR3 length: 13 residues. In germline, CDR1 is SGHRS, CDR2 YFSETQ. The V gene lost 7 bases and the J gene lost 4 bases, with 13 bases spanning the gap. This CDR3 is CASYQGGADTQYF. In DNA form, the CDR3 reads TGCGCCAGCTACCAAGGGGGAGCAGATACGCAGTATTTT.

The chain employs TRBV2 and TRBJ1-2; 10 bases line up with TRBD1. The V and J ends lost 4 bases and 7 bases, in that order; junction bases with no gene match: 3. Germline V gene sequence: CDR1 SNHLY, CDR2 FYNNEI. The CDR3 contains 13 residues. The CDR3 DNA sequence: TGTGCCAGCAGTGGACAGGGGGCAGTTGGCTACACCTTC. Protein sequence: CASSGQGAVGYTF.

This chain links TRBV18 with TRBJ1-2; 7 nucleotides match TRBD1. The J segment lost 3 bases and the V segment lost 6 bases, leaving 4 bases of the junction unmatched. In germline, CDR1 is KGHSH, CDR2 LQKENI. The CDR3 spans 13 residues. The CDR3 bases are TGTGCCAGCTCCCCCGACAGGGACTATGGCTACACCTTC. This gives the protein CASSPDRDYGYTF.

J is TRBJ1-1 and V is TRBV25-1; 7 bases are shared with TRBD1. This CDR3 is built from 15 residues. Germline CDR1 reads MGHDK; CDR2 reads SYGVNS. The junction had 3 bases not matched to a gene; V was cut back by 1 base and J by 1 base. In DNA, the CDR3 is TGTGCCAGCAGTGAATTTCAGGGGGGGAACACTGAAGCTTTCTTT. It yields the protein CASSEFQGGNTEAFF.

The V and J genes are TRBV19 and TRBJ2-1; 10 bases align to TRBD2. There are 15 residues in the CDR3. Per germline, CDR1 LNHDA and CDR2 SQIVND (reference sequence). The V segment lost 1 base and the J segment 9 bases; nucleotides outside the gene matches: 6. CDR3 nucleotides: TGTGCCAGTAGTATAGGTCCTAGCGGGAGCAGTGAGCAGTTCTTC. The encoded protein is CASSIGPSGSSEQFF. The full variable domain, its missing parts supplied by reference TRBV19 and TRBJ2-1, is DGGITQSPKYLFRKEGQNVTLSCEQNLNHDAMYWYRQDPGQGLRLIYYSQIVNDFQKGDIAEGYSVSREKKESFPLTVTSAQKNPTAFYLCASSIGPSGSSEQFFGPGTRLTVL.

The chain combines TRBV7-9 with TRBJ2-1; 11 bases fit TRBD2. The germline V gene has CDR1 SEHNR and CDR2 FQNEAQ (reference sequence). The CDR3 has 16 residues. Trimming took 7 bases from V and 3 from J; bases not matched to a gene: 8. The CDR3 nucleotides read TGTGCCAGCAAGAACCCCCTAGCGGGAGGCTACAATGAGCAGTTCTTC. Translated: CASKNPLAGGYNEQFF.

V gene TRBV30 combines with J gene TRBJ2-3, with D possibly matching TRBD1 (6 bases). Trimming shortened V by 4 bases and J by 0 bases, and 11 bases separated the two germline ends. CDR1 and CDR2 (germline): GTSNPN, SVGIG (reference sequence). CDR3 length: 14 residues. CDR3 in amino acids: CAWNPGQSTDTQYF. As DNA, the CDR3 is TGTGCCTGGAATCCGGGACAAAGCACAGATACGCAGTATTTT.

The chain joins TRBV18 to TRBJ2-5; D gene uncertain. V was cut by 2 bases and J by 2 bases, with 9 bases left in between. Per the germline V gene, CDR1 is KGHSH and CDR2 is LQKENI. The CDR3 contains 14 residues. CDR3 region: CASSPDQAQETQYF. In DNA, the CDR3 is TGTGCCAGCTCACCAGATCAAGCTCAAGAGACCCAGTACTTC.

The table lists this clone with a count of one. The chain couples TRBV29-1 to TRBJ2-1, with 9 bases matching TRBD1. Germline V gene sequence: CDR1 SQVTM, CDR2 ANQGSEA. This CDR3 spans 14 amino acids. The V gene end was trimmed by 4 bases and the J gene end by 3 bases; junction bases not matched to a gene: 4. CDR3 loop: CSVARDRDYNEQFF. The CDR3 DNA is TGCAGCGTTGCCCGGGACAGGGACTACAATGAGCAGTTCTTC.

The rearrangement links TRBV4-2 to TRBJ2-7; the match to TRBD2 covers 8 bases. CDR1 is LGHNA, CDR2 YNFKEQ, per germline. This CDR3 is 15 amino acids long. V shed 0 bases, J shed 3 bases, and the junction held 4 bases outside the gene matches. The CDR3 DNA sequence: TGTGCCAGCAGCCAAGAGCTTAGCGGGGACTACGAGCAGTACTTC. Residues: CASSQELSGDYEQYF.

The rearrangement uses TRBV27 and TRBJ1-5; D may be TRBD1 (5 bases). Per germline, CDR1 MNHEY and CDR2 SMNVEV (reference sequence). The CDR3 is made up of 14 amino acids. V shed 3 bases and J shed 5 bases, with 11 bases lying between them. The CDR3 region is CASSLGQRHQPQHF. The CDR3 DNA reads as TGTGCCAGCAGTTTGGGGCAGCGTCATCAGCCCCAGCATTTT.

The rearrangement links TRBV30 to TRBJ2-3, with unresolved D. This CDR3 contains 15 residues. Germline V lookup: CDR1 GTSNPN, CDR2 SVGIG (reference sequence). V shed 3 bases and J shed 0 bases, with 13 bases lying between them. CDR3 region: CAWRRARISTDTQYF. CDR3 in DNA: TGTGCCTGGAGAAGAGCGAGAATAAGCACAGATACGCAGTATTTT.

V gene TRBV29-1 combines with J gene TRBJ2-7, with a possible D match to TRBD1 (6 bases). From germline, CDR1 is SQVTM and CDR2 ANQGSEA. The CDR3 is made up of 12 amino acids. The V and J ends lost 4 bases and 5 bases respectively, with 12 bases between them. The CDR3 is CSVGSGGHEQYF. CDR3 sequence (DNA): TGCAGCGTTGGATCTGGGGGCCACGAGCAGTACTTC.

This clone came up once. The rearrangement joins TRBV5-1 to TRBJ1-1; D not resolved. CDR1 and CDR2 from the germline V gene are SGHRS and YFSETQ. Trimming took off 3 bases at V and 8 bases at J, with 11 bases between the two ends. This CDR3 has 12 amino acids. The CDR3 region is CASSYHESEAFF. The CDR3 DNA is TGCGCCAGCAGCTACCACGAGTCGGAAGCTTTCTTT. The whole variable domain, remainder taken from reference TRBV5-1 and TRBJ1-1, is KAGVTQTPRYLIKTRGQQVTLSCSPISGHRSVSWYQQTPGQGLQFLFEYFSETQRNKGNFPGRFSGRQFSNSRSEMNVSTLELGDSALYLCASSYHESEAFFGQGTRLTVV.

The gene calls are TRBV7-2 and TRBJ2-3; D is perhaps TRBD1 (6 bases). The V gene lost 6 bases and the J gene lost 2 bases, with 18 bases spanning the gap. The germline V gene has CDR1 SGHTA and CDR2 FQGNSA. There are 16 residues in the CDR3. CDR3 sequence reads: CASSLVGTQLTDTQYF. The CDR3, as DNA: TGTGCCAGCAGTCTAGTCGGGACACAACTCACAGATACGCAGTATTTT. Combining the CDR3 with reference TRBV7-2 and TRBJ2-3 gives the whole variable domain GAGVSQSPSNKVTEKGKDVELRCDPISGHTALYWYRQSLGQGLEFLIYFQGNSAPDKSGLPSDRFSAERTGGSVSTLTIQRTQQEDSAVYLCASSLVGTQLTDTQYFGPGTRLTVL.

V and J are TRBV5-4 and TRBJ2-1; 8 positions agree with TRBD1. The germline gives CDR1 SGHNT, CDR2 YYREEE (reference sequence). Germline trimming cut 4 bases from V and 7 bases from J; bases unmatched to any gene: 7. The CDR3 extends over 14 amino acids. CDR3 amino acids: CASSPPDRGNEQFF. The CDR3 DNA reads as TGTGCCAGCAGCCCACCCGACAGGGGTAATGAGCAGTTCTTC. The full variable domain, rest sourced from reference TRBV5-4 and TRBJ2-1, is ETGVTQSPTHLIKTRGQQVTLRCSSQSGHNTVSWYQQALGQGPQFIFQYYREEENGRGNFPPRFSGLQFPNYSSELNVNALELDDSALYLCASSPPDRGNEQFFGPGTRLTVL.

The chain links TRBV7-2 to TRBJ2-5, with no clear D. V gave up 5 bases and J gave up 4 bases, with 8 bases separating them. The germline V gene has CDR1 SGHTA and CDR2 FQGNSA. CDR3 length: 12 amino acids. CDR3 in DNA: TGTGCCAGCAGCCTAACTCGAGAGACCCAGTACTTC. As protein: CASSLTRETQYF.

This sequence joins TRBV4-2 and TRBJ1-2; D remains ambiguous. CDR1 is LGHNA, CDR2 YNFKEQ, per germline. This CDR3 has 18 residues. With 2 bases removed from V and 0 bases from J, the gap between germline ends came to 19 bases. Here the CDR3 DNA reads TGTGCCAGCAGCCAACAAGCGGGGTCGATCCAAGCTAACTATGGCTACACCTTC. It translates to CASSQQAGSIQANYGYTF.